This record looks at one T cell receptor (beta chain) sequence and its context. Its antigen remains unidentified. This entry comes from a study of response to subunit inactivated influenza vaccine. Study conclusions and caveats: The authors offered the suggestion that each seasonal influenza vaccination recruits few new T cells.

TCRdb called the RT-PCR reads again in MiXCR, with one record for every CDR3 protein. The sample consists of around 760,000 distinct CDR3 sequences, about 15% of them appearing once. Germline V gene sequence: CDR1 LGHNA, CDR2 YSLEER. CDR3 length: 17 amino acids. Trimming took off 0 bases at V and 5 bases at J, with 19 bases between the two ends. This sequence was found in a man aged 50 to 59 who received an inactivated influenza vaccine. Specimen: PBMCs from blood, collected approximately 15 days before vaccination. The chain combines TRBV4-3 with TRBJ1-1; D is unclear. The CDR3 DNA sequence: TGCGCCAGCAGCCAAGATCGATGGAAGGGCAGTGAGACTGAAGCTTTCTTT. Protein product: CASSQDRWKGSETEAFF.